This TCR beta chain comes out of a study of CXCR3-negative and CXCR3-positive naive CD8 T cells. Preparation of TRB cDNA libraries relied on 5' RACE carrying UMI labels. TCRdb reprocessed the 5' RACE reads; each CDR3 protein has one entry and no DNA is given. This sample contains roughly 25,000 distinct CDR3 sequences. The germline CDR1 and CDR2 sequences are SQVTM and ANQGSEA. This CDR3 has 12 amino acids. The sample was naive CXCR3- CD8+ T cells from blood. Subset described: CD45RO-CCR7+CD27+CD95- naive CD8+ T cells lacking CXCR3 (TNR3-). The sequence was obtained from a human donor in good health. Some clones in this sample may be carry-over from other donors' samples. The chain uses TRBV29-1 and TRBJ2-7. CDR3 region: CSVETRTYEQYF.